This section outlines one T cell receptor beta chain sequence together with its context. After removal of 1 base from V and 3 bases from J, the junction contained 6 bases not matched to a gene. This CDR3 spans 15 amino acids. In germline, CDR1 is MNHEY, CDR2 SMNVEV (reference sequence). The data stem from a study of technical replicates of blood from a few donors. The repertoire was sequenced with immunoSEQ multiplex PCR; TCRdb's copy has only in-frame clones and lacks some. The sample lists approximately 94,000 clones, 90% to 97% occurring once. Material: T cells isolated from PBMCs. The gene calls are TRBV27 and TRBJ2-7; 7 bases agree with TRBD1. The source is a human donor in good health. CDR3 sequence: CASSLWGQGVYEQYF. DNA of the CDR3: TGTGCCAGCAGTTTATGGGGCCAGGGGGTCTACGAGCAGTACTTC.